These 2 T cell receptor beta chains were all obtained from the same sample, sequenced in a study of shared clonotypes between healthy human individuals. Method: immunoSEQ multiplex PCR; TCRdb's copy keeps in-frame clones and lacks some. The table has fewer than 3 million clones, around 93% seen once; the top ten hold about 0.36%. The material sequenced was naive CD4+ T cells from PBMCs. Subset denoted: CD45RA+ positively selected. Receptors were obtained from a man aged 18 to 30 in good health. Some clones in this sample may be carry-over from other donors' samples.

The chain joins TRBV6-1 to TRBJ2-5, with 7 bases lining up with TRBD2. Unmatched junction bases numbered 11, after V lost 5 bases and J lost 5 bases. The germline V gene has CDR1 MNHNS and CDR2 SASEGT. CDR3 length equals 15 residues. CDR3 loop: CASSTQGGIGETQYF. As DNA, the CDR3 is TGTGCCAGCAGTACCCAGGGAGGGATTGGGGAGACCCAGTACTTC.

This sequence joins TRBV25-1 and TRBJ1-2; D remains ambiguous. The CDR3 is 13 residues long. Trimming shortened V by 1 base and J by 3 bases, and 6 bases separated the two germline ends. The germline gives CDR1 MGHDK, CDR2 SYGVNS. The chain's CDR3 is CASSEFLDYGYTF. For the CDR3, the DNA is TGTGCCAGCAGTGAATTTCTGGACTATGGCTACACCTTC.